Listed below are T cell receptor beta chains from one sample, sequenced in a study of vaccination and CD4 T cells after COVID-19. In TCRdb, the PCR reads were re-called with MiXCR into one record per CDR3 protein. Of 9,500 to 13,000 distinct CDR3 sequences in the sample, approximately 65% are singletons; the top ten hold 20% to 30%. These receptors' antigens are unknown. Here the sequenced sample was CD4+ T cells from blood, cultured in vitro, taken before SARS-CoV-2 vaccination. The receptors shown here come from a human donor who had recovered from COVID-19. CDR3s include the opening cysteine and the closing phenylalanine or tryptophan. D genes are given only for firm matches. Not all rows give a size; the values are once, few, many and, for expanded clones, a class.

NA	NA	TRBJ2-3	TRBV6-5	TGTGCCAGCAGTTACTCCGGAATCACAGATACGCAGTATTTT	CASSYSGITDTQYF
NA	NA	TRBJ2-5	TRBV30	TGTGCCTGGAGTGTACAGTCAGTTGGGGAGACCCAGTACTTC	CAWSVQSVGETQYF
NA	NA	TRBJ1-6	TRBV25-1	TGTGCCAGCAGTGAAGGGACTAATTCACCCCTCCACTTT	CASSEGTNSPLHF
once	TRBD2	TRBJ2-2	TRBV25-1	TGTGCCAGCAGTGAACCGGGGGGGGGCACCGGGGAGCTGTTTTTT	CASSEPGGGTGELFF
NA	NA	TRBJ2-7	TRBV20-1	TGCAGTGCTAGAAGTCCGAACTACGAGCAGTACTTC	CSARSPNYEQYF
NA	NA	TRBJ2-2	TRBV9	TGTGCCAGCAGCATCCACGCCGGGAAGAACACCGGGGAGCTGTTTTTT	CASSIHAGKNTGELFF
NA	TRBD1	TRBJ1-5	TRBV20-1	TGCAGTGCTAAAACCGGGACAGAAAATCAGCCCCAGCATTTT	CSAKTGTENQPQHF
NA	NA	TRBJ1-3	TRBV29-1	TGCTCAGTTGATCTCGGAAACACCATATATTTT	CSVDLGNTIYF
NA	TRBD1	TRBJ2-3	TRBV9	TGTGCCAGCAGCGCTCGACAGGGTGGGGGAACAGATACGCAGTATTTT	CASSARQGGGTDTQYF
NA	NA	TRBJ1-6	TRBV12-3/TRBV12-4	TGTGCCAGCAGTCGCTCCGGGATCTATAATTCACCCCTCCACTTT	CASSRSGIYNSPLHF
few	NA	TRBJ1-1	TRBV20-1	TGCAGTGCTAGACCACCGAACACTGAAGCTTTCTTT	CSARPPNTEAFF
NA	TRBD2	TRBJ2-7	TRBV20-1	TGCAGTGCTAGCACGGGACTAGCTTACGAGCAGTACTTC	CSASTGLAYEQYF
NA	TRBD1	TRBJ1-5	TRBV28	TGTGCCAGCGGACAGGGATGGCAGCCCCAGCATTTT	CASGQGWQPQHF
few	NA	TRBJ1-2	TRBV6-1	TGTGCCAGCACCGTAGGAGGTATTAACTATGGCTACACCTTC	CASTVGGINYGYTF
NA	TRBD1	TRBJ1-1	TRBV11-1	TGTGCCAGCAGCTTAATCCTGGGACAGGAAGCTTTCTTT	CASSLILGQEAFF
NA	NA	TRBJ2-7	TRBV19	TGTGCCAGTACTCATAGCGGAGCTGCCTACGAGCAGTACTTC	CASTHSGAAYEQYF
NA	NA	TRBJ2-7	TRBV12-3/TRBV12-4	TGTGCCAGCAGCCCTGCCGCGGACTTCGGCTACGAGCAGTACTTC	CASSPAADFGYEQYF
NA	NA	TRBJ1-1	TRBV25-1	TGTGCCAGCAGTGAATGGGGGGTCAAGAACACTGAAGCTTTCTTT	CASSEWGVKNTEAFF
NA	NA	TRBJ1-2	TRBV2	TGTGCCAGCAGTGTAGGGTTGGGCTATGGCTACACCTTC	CASSVGLGYGYTF
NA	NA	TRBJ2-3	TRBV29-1	TGCAGCGTTGAAAAGGGGGAGGCCACGCAGTATTTT	CSVEKGEATQYF
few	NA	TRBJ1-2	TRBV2	TGTGCCAGCAGGAGGACAGTCCCCTATGGCTACACCTTC	CASRRTVPYGYTF
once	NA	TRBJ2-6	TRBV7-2	TGTGCCAGCAGCTTTCGAGGAGCTGGGGCCAACGTCCTGACTTTC	CASSFRGAGANVLTF
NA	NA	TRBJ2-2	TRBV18	TGTGCCAGCTCACCCATTCGAGGAACCGGGGAGCTGTTTTTT	CASSPIRGTGELFF
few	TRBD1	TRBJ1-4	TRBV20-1	TGCAGTGCTACTAGACAGGGAGGCGAAAAACTGTTTTTT	CSATRQGGEKLFF
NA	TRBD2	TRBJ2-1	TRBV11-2	TGTGCCAGCAGCCGGACTAGCGGGGGGTCTAATGAGCAGTTCTTC	CASSRTSGGSNEQFF
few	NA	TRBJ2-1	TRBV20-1	TGCAGTGCTAGACCTAGGCGGTCCCGCTCCTACAATGAGCAGTTCTTC	CSARPRRSRSYNEQFF
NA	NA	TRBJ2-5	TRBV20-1	TGCAGTCAAAGGGACGTTAAAGGGCAGGAGACCCAGTACTTC	CSQRDVKGQETQYF
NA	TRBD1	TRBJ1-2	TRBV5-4	TGTGCCAGCAGCGCCCGGGACAGGGATTTCGATGGCTACACCTTC	CASSARDRDFDGYTF
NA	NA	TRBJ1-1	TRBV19	TGTGCCAGTTCCCCCGTCGAATTGAACACTGAAGCTTTCTTT	CASSPVELNTEAFF
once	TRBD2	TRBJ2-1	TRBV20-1	TGCAGTGCGAGGCCGGGGACTAGCGGGAAGGGTGAGCAGTTCTTC	CSARPGTSGKGEQFF
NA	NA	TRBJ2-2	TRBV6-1	TGTGCCAGCAGTGAAGTGACAGCGACCGGGGAGCTGTTTTTT	CASSEVTATGELFF
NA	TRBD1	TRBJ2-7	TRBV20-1	TGCAGTGCCCGGGTGACAGGGCGCTTCTACGAGCAGTACTTC	CSARVTGRFYEQYF
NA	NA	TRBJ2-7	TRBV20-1	TGCAGTGCTAGAGATTTCGCCGGGAGAGCTTACGAGCAGTACTTC	CSARDFAGRAYEQYF
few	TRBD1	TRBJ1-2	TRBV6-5	TGTGCCAGCAGTTTAAACAGGGGTGAGGGCTACACCTTC	CASSLNRGEGYTF
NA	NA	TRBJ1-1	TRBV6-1	TGTGCCAGCAGTGAATTGGGCGTGAACACTGAAGCTTTCTTT	CASSELGVNTEAFF
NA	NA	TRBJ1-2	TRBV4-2	TGTGCCAGCAGCCAAGCCCCCGAGGGGACCGGCTACACCTTC	CASSQAPEGTGYTF
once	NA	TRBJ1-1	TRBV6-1	TGTGCCAGCAGGGAGACAGCGAACACTGAAGCTTTCTTT	CASRETANTEAFF
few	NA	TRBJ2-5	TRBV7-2	TGTGCCAGCAGCTTAGCTCGGGATAGCGTCGAGACCCAGTACTTC	CASSLARDSVETQYF
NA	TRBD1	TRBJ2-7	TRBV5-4	TGTGCCAGCAGCTTGTTTTCAGGGACAGGGACATCCGAGCAGTACTTC	CASSLFSGTGTSEQYF
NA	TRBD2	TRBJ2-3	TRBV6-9	TGTGCCGTGACTAGCTGCGTGAACACAGATACGCAGTATTTT	CAVTSCVNTDTQYF
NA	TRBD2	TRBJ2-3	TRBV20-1	TGCAGTGCTGCTACTAGCGGGAGTGTTAGTAGCACAGATACGCAGTATTTT	CSAATSGSVSSTDTQYF
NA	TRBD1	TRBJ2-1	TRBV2	TGTGCCAGCAGTCGCGACAGGGCCCCGTACAATGAGCAGTTCTTC	CASSRDRAPYNEQFF
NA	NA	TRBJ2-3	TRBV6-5	TGTGCCAGCAGTTACTCAGACAAGGATACGCAGTATTTT	CASSYSDKDTQYF
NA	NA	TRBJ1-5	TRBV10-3	TGTGCCATCAGTGAGGGCAGCAATCAGCCCCAGCATTTT	CAISEGSNQPQHF
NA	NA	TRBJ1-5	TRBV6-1	TGTGCCAGCAGTATTACAGGGACGAGCAATCAGCCCCAGCATTTT	CASSITGTSNQPQHF
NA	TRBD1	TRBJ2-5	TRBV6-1	TGTGCCAGCAGCCATGGGACAGAAGAGACCCAGTACTTC	CASSHGTEETQYF
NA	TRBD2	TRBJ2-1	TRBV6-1	TGTGCCAGCAGTACAAGCGGGAGTCAAAATGAGCAGTTCTTC	CASSTSGSQNEQFF
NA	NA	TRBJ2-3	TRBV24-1	TGTGCCACCAGCGTTAACACAGATACGCAGTATTTT	CATSVNTDTQYF
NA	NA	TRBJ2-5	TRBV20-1	TGCAGTGCTAGCGGGTTGGGGGGGCGGTGGGAGACCCAGTACTTC	CSASGLGGRWETQYF